A single sample is the source of the 14 T cell receptor beta chains below, sequenced in a study of blood T cell repertoires in COVID-19. The data were produced by immunoSEQ multiplex PCR, yet TCRdb's version contains in-frame clones alone and is incomplete. The sample has around 260,000 clones, 84% seen once. Sequencing was done on a sample of peripheral blood. These receptors were obtained from a man aged 55-75 years with acute or convalescent COVID-19.

The chain joins TRBV27 to TRBJ2-5; weak D call: TRBD2 (6 bases). The V and J ends lost 0 bases and 4 bases respectively, with 12 bases between them. The CDR3 loop spans 15 amino acids. Germline V gives CDR1 MNHEY, CDR2 SMNVEV (reference sequence). For the CDR3, the DNA is TGTGCCAGCAGTTTATCACGGGGGTACGGAGAGACCCAGTACTTC. It translates to CASSLSRGYGETQYF.

V and J are TRBV5-6 and TRBJ1-2; possibly TRBD1 for D (6 bases). Trimming took 5 bases from V and 8 from J, leaving 16 bases between them. The CDR3 runs to 13 residues. Germline lookup yields CDR1 SGHDT and CDR2 YYEEEE. Written as DNA, the CDR3 is TGTGCCAGCAGTGTACAGGGTGTTGGCGGCTACACCTTC. As protein: CASSVQGVGGYTF. The whole variable domain, remainder taken from reference TRBV5-6 and TRBJ1-2, is DAGVTQSPTHLIKTRGQQVTLRCSPKSGHDTVSWYQQALGQGPQFIFQYYEEEERQRGNFPDRFSGHQFPNYSSELNVNALLLGDSALYLCASSVQGVGGYTFGSGTRLTVV.

The rearrangement uses TRBV15 and TRBJ2-1; D is uncertain. The germline CDR1 and CDR2 sequences are LNHNV and YYDKDF (reference sequence). The CDR3 totals 14 residues. V lost 11 bases and J lost 1, with 15 bases in between. CDR3 sequence (DNA): TGTGCCTCGTCCCCTGGCGGTTCCTACAATGAGCAGTTCTTC. Its translation: CASSPGGSYNEQFF.

V gene TRBV5-8 combines with J gene TRBJ2-2; possibly TRBD2 for D (6 bases). Trimming removed 4 bases from V and 0 bases from J, with 13 bases in between. This CDR3 comprises 16 residues. The germline V gene has CDR1 SGHTS and CDR2 YDEGEE. The CDR3 DNA reads as TGTGCCAGCAGCAGGCGGACGGGAGCGAACACCGGGGAGCTGTTTTTT. Amino acids: CASSRRTGANTGELFF.

The chain combines TRBV5-8 with TRBJ2-5; tentatively, D is TRBD2 (6 bases). V lost 5 bases to trimming and J lost 4 bases, with 9 bases between them. CDR3 size: 12 residues. The germline V gene encodes CDR1 SGHTS and CDR2 YDEGEE. The CDR3 protein is CASRGLAETQYF. DNA of the CDR3: TGTGCCAGCAGGGGACTGGCAGAGACCCAGTACTTC.

The rearrangement uses TRBV6-5 and TRBJ2-5, with D maybe TRBD2 (5 bases). V lost 8 bases and J 3 bases, leaving 13 bases between the germline ends. The CDR3 is 13 amino acids. Germline V gene lookup returns CDR1 MNHEY and CDR2 SVGAGI. The CDR3 DNA reads TGTGCCAGCTATTCGGCTAGCAAAGAGACCCAGTACTTC. Translated: CASYSASKETQYF.

The chain couples TRBV11-3 to TRBJ2-1; TRBD1 matches at 7 bases. CDR1 and CDR2 from the germline V gene are SGHNT and YENEEA. J gave up 4 bases and V 6 bases, and 3 bases lay outside the gene matches. The CDR3 extends over 13 amino acids. Here the CDR3 DNA reads TGTGCCAGCAGACCACAGGGGTACAATGAGCAGTTCTTC. It translates to CASRPQGYNEQFF.

The chain combines TRBV6-4 with TRBJ1-3; TRBD1 might be the D (5 bases). V was shortened by 6 bases and J by 16 bases, with 25 bases between the two germline ends. The CDR3 is 14 residues long. Per germline, CDR1 MRHNA and CDR2 SNTAGT. CDR3 in amino acids: CASRATPIGRAFYF. Here the CDR3 DNA reads TGTGCCAGCAGGGCTACCCCCATCGGCAGGGCCTTCTATTTT.

This sequence joins TRBV13 and TRBJ2-1, with 7 bases identical to TRBD1. The CDR3 sequence is 16 residues long. With 5 bases clipped from V and 0 bases from J, the junction kept 7 bases outside the gene matches. CDR1 and CDR2 (germline): PRHDT, FYEKMQ (reference sequence). As DNA, the CDR3 is TGTGCCAGCAGCCCCAGGGGGTCCCGCTCCTACAATGAGCAGTTCTTC. Amino acid sequence: CASSPRGSRSYNEQFF.

This chain joins TRBV19 and TRBJ2-7, with 8 bases identical to TRBD2. The germline V gene encodes CDR1 LNHDA and CDR2 SQIVND (reference sequence). Germline trimming cut 4 bases from V and 3 bases from J; bases unmatched to any gene: 5. The CDR3 is 14 residues long. The CDR3, as DNA: TGTGCCAGTAGTAGGGTAGCGGGGATCTACGAGCAGTACTTC. Its translation: CASSRVAGIYEQYF.

This chain links TRBV7-2 with TRBJ2-7, with TRBD1 matching over 9 bases. The CDR3 is made up of 14 amino acids. CDR1 and CDR2 (germline): SGHTA, FQGNSA. V was clipped by 4 bases and J by 7 bases; unmatched bases: 8. The CDR3 DNA reads as TGTGCCAGCAGCTCACAACAGGGGGCTGGGGAGCAGTACTTC. It is translated as CASSSQQGAGEQYF.

This clone was found a few times. The V call is TRBV5-1, the J call TRBJ1-2; the match to TRBD1 covers 9 bases. The V and J ends lost 4 bases and 6 bases, in that order; junction bases with no gene match: 7. The germline V gene encodes CDR1 SGHRS and CDR2 YFSETQ. The CDR3 extends over 14 amino acids. Written as DNA, the CDR3 is TGCGCCAGCAGCCCAGGTGACAGGGGGAATGGCTACACCTTC. It encodes CASSPGDRGNGYTF.

This chain connects TRBV12-1 to TRBJ2-2; the table's D call, TRBD2, was not checked against the DNA. TRBV12-1 is described as a pseudogene. CDR3 length: 17 amino acids. The CDR3 DNA follows: TGTGCCAGCAGCTTTGGAAAGCGGGGGGGATTCACCGGGGAGCTGTTTTTT. This gives the protein CASSFGKRGGFTGELFF.

The chain carries TRBV3-1 (or the pseudogene TRBV3-2) and TRBJ2-5; 8 nucleotides align to TRBD2. Per germline, CDR1 LGHDT and CDR2 YNNKEL (reference sequence). J lost 4 bases, V lost 1 base, and 8 bases had no gene match. The CDR3 length is 16 residues. The CDR3 DNA follows: TGTGCCAGCAGCCAAGTGGGGACGGGGGGGAGAGAGACCCAGTACTTC. Its translation: CASSQVGTGGRETQYF.